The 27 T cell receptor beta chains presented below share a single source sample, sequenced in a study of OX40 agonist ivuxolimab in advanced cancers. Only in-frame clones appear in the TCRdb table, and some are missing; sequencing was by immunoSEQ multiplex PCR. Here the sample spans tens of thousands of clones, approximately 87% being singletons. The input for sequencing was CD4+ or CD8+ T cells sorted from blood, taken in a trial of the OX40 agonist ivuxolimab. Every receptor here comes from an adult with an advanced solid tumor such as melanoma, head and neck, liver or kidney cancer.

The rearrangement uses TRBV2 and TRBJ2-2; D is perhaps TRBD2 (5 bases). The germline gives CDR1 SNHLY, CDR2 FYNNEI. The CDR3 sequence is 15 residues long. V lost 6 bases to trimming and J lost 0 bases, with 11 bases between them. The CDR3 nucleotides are TGTGCCAGCAGCATGCGCGGGCCGAACACCGGGGAGCTGTTTTTT. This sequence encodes CASSMRGPNTGELFF.

CDR3: CASSYGLAGTDTQYF. CDR3 DNA sequence: TGTGCCAGCAGCTACGGACTAGCGGGCACAGATACGCAGTATTTT. This rearrangement joins TRBV7-2 to TRBJ2-3; 10 nucleotides match TRBD2. Trimming removed 4 bases from V and 1 base from J; junction bases left unmatched: 2. CDR3 length equals 15 residues. CDR1 and CDR2 from the germline V gene are SGHTA and FQGNSA. Drawing the rest from reference TRBV7-2 and TRBJ2-3, the complete variable domain is GAGVSQSPSNKVTEKGKDVELRCDPISGHTALYWYRQSLGQGLEFLIYFQGNSAPDKSGLPSDRFSAERTGGSVSTLTIQRTQQEDSAVYLCASSYGLAGTDTQYFGPGTRLTVL.

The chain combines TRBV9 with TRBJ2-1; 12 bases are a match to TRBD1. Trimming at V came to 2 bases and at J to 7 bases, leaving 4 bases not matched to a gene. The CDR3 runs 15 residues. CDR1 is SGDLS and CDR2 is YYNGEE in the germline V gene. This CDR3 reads CASSVMGQGANEQFF. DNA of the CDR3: TGTGCCAGCAGCGTGATGGGACAGGGGGCAAATGAGCAGTTCTTC.

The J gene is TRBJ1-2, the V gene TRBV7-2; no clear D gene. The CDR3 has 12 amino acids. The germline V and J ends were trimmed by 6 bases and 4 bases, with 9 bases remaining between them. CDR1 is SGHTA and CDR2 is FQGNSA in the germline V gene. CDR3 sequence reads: CASSNSVYGYTF. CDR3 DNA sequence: TGTGCCAGCAGTAATTCCGTCTATGGCTACACCTTC. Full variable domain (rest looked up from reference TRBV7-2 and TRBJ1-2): GAGVSQSPSNKVTEKGKDVELRCDPISGHTALYWYRQSLGQGLEFLIYFQGNSAPDKSGLPSDRFSAERTGGSVSTLTIQRTQQEDSAVYLCASSNSVYGYTFGSGTRLTVV.

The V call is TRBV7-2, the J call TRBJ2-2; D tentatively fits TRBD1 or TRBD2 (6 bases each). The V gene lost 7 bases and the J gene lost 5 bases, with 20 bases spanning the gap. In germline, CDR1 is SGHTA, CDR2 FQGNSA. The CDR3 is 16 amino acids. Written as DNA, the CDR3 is TGTGCCAGCACCACTCTGGGGGGCCAGAAAACCGGGGAGCTGTTTTTT. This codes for CASTTLGGQKTGELFF.

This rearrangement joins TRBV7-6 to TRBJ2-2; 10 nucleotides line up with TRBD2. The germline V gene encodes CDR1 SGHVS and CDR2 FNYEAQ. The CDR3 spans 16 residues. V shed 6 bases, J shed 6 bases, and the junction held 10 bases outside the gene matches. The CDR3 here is CASSRRSGGAPGELFF. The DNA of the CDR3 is TGTGCCAGCAGTCGGAGGAGCGGGGGGGCCCCCGGGGAGCTGTTTTTT.

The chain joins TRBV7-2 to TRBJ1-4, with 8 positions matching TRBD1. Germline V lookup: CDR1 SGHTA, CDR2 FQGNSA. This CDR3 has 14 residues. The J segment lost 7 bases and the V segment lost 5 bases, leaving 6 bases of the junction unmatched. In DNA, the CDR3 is TGTGCCAGCAGCGCCACAGGGGGTTCTGAAAAACTGTTTTTT. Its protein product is CASSATGGSEKLFF.

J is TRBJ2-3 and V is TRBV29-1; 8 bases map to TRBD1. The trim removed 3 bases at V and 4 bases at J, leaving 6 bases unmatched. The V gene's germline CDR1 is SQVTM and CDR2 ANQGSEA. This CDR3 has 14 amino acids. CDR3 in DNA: TGCAGCGTTGATCGCGACAGGGGTTCAGATACGCAGTATTTT. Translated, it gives CSVDRDRGSDTQYF.

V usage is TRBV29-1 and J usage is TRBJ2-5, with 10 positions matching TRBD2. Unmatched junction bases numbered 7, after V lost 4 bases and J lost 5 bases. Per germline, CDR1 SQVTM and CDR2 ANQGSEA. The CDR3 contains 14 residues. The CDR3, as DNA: TGCAGCGTTGGAGGAGCTAGCGGGAGCGAGACCCAGTACTTC. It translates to CSVGGASGSETQYF. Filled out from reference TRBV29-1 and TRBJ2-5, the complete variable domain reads SAVISQKPSRDICQRGTSLTIQCQVDSQVTMMFWYRQQPGQSLTLIATANQGSEATYESGFVIDKFPISRPNLTFSTLTVSNMSPEDSSIYLCSVGGASGSETQYFGPGTRLLVL.

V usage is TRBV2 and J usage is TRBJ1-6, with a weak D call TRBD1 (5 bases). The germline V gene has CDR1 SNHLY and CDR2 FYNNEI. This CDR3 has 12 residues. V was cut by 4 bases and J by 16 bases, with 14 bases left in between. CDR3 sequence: CASSGRGWELHF. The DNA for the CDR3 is TGTGCCAGCAGTGGTAGGGGCTGGGAGCTCCACTTT.

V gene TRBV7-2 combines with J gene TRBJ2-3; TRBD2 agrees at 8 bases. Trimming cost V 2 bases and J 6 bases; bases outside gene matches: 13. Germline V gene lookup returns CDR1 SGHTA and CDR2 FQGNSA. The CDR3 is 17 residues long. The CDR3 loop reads CASSLRGAGGVWDTQYF. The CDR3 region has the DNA TGTGCCAGCAGCTTACGAGGCGCGGGAGGAGTGTGGGATACGCAGTATTTT. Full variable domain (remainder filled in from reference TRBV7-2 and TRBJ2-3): GAGVSQSPSNKVTEKGKDVELRCDPISGHTALYWYRQSLGQGLEFLIYFQGNSAPDKSGLPSDRFSAERTGGSVSTLTIQRTQQEDSAVYLCASSLRGAGGVWDTQYFGPGTRLTVL.

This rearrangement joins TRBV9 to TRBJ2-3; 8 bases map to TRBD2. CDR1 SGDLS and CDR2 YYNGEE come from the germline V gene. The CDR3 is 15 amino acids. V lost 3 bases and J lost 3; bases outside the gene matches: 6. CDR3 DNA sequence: TGTGCCAGCAGCGGGACTAGCCTAGGGACAGATACGCAGTATTTT. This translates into CASSGTSLGTDTQYF.

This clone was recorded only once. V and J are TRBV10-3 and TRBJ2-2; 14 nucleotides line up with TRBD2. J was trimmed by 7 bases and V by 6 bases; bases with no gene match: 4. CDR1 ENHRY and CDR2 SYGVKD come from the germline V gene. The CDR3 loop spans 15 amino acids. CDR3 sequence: CAISGLAGGIGELFF. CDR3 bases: TGTGCCATCAGCGGACTAGCGGGGGGAATCGGGGAGCTGTTTTTT.

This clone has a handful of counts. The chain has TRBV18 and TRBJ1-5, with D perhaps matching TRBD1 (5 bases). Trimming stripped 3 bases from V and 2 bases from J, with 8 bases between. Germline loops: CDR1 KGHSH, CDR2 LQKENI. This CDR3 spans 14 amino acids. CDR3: CASSPGLGNQPQHF. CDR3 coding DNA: TGTGCCAGCTCACCGGGACTTGGCAATCAGCCCCAGCATTTT.

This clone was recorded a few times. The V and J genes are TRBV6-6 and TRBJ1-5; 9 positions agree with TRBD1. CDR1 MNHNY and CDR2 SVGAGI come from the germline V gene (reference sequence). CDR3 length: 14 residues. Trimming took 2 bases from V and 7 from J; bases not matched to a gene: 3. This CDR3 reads CASSYRDRDQPQHF. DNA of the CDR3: TGTGCCAGCAGTTACCGGGACAGGGACCAGCCCCAGCATTTT.

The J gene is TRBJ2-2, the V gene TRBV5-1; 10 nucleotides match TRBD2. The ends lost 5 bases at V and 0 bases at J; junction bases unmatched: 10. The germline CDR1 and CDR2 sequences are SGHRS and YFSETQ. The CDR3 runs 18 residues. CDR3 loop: CASRFGLAGATNTGELFF. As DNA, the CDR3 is TGCGCCAGCAGATTCGGGCTAGCGGGGGCGACGAACACCGGGGAGCTGTTTTTT.

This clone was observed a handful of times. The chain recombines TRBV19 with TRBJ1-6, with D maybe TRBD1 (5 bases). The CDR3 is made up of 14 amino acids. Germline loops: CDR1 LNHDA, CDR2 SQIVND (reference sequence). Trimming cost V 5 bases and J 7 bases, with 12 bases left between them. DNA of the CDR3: TGTGCCAGTAGTTCCCAGGGCACCAATTCACCCCTCCACTTT. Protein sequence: CASSSQGTNSPLHF. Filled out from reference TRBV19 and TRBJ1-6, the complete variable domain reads DGGITQSPKYLFRKEGQNVTLSCEQNLNHDAMYWYRQDPGQGLRLIYYSQIVNDFQKGDIAEGYSVSREKKESFPLTVTSAQKNPTAFYLCASSSQGTNSPLHFGNGTRLTVT.

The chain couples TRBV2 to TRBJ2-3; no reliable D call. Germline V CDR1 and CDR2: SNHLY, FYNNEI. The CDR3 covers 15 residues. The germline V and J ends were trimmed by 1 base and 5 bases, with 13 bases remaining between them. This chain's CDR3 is CASSEEATSRDTQYF. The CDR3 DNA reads TGTGCCAGCAGTGAAGAGGCAACTTCCCGAGATACGCAGTATTTT. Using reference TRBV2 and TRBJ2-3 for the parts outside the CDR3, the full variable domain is EPEVTQTPSHQVTQMGQEVILRCVPISNHLYFYWYRQILGQKVEFLVSFYNNEISEKSEIFDDQFSVERPDGSNFTLKIRSTKLEDSAMYFCASSEEATSRDTQYFGPGTRLTVL.

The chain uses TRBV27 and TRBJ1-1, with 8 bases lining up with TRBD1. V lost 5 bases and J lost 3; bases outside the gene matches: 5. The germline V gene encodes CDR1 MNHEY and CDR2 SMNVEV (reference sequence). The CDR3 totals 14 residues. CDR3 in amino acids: CASSPEQGDTEAFF. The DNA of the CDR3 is TGTGCCAGCAGTCCCGAACAGGGGGACACTGAAGCTTTCTTT.

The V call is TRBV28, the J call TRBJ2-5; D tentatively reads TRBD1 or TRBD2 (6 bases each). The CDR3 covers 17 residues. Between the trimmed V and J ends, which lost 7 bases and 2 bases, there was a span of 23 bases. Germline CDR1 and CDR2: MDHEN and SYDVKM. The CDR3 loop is CASTIGGFLGTQETQYF. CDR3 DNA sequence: TGTGCCAGCACTATAGGAGGGTTCCTCGGGACACAAGAGACCCAGTACTTC.

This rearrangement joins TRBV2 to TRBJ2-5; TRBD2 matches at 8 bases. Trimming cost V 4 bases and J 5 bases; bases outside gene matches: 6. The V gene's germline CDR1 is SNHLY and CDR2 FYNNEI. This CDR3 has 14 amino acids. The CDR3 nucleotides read TGTGCCAGCAGTGTTGAGCGGGGGAGGGAGACCCAGTACTTC. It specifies CASSVERGRETQYF. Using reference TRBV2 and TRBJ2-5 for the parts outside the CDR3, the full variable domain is EPEVTQTPSHQVTQMGQEVILRCVPISNHLYFYWYRQILGQKVEFLVSFYNNEISEKSEIFDDQFSVERPDGSNFTLKIRSTKLEDSAMYFCASSVERGRETQYFGPGTRLLVL.

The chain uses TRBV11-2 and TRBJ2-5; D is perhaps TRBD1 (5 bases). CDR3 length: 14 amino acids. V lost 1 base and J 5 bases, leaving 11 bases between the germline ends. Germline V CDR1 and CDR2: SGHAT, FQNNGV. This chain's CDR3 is CASSLATSGETQYF. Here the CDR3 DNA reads TGTGCCAGCAGCTTAGCTACGTCAGGGGAGACCCAGTACTTC.

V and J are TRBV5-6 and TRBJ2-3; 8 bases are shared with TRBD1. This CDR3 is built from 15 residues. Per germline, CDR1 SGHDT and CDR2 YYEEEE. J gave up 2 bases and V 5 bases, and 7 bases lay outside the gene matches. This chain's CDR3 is CASSRPGQATDTQYF. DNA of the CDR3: TGTGCCAGCAGTCGTCCGGGACAGGCCACAGATACGCAGTATTTT. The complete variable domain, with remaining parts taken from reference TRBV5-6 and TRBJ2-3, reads DAGVTQSPTHLIKTRGQQVTLRCSPKSGHDTVSWYQQALGQGPQFIFQYYEEEERQRGNFPDRFSGHQFPNYSSELNVNALLLGDSALYLCASSRPGQATDTQYFGPGTRLTVL.

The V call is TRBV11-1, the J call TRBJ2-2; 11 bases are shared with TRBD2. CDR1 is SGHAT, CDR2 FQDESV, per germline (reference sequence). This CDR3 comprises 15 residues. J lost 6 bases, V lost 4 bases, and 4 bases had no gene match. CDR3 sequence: CASSSSGLAAGELFF. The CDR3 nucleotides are TGTGCCAGCAGCTCATCGGGACTAGCGGCCGGGGAGCTGTTTTTT. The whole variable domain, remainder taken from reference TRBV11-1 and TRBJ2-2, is EAEVAQSPRYKITEKSQAVAFWCDPISGHATLYWYRQILGQGPELLVQFQDESVVDDSQLPKDRFSAERLKGVDSTLKIQPAELGDSAMYLCASSSSGLAAGELFFGEGSRLTVL.

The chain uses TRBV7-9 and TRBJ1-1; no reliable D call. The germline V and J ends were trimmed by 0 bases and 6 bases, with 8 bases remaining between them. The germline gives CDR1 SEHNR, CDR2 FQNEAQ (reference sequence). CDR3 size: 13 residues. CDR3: CASSLAASAEAFF. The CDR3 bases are TGTGCCAGCAGCTTAGCCGCATCCGCTGAAGCTTTCTTT.

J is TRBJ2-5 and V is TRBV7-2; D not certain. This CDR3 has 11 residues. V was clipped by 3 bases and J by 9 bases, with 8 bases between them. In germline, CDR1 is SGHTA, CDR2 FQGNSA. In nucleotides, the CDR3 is TGTGCCAGCAGCTTGTTATCTGCCCAGTACTTC. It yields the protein CASSLLSAQYF.

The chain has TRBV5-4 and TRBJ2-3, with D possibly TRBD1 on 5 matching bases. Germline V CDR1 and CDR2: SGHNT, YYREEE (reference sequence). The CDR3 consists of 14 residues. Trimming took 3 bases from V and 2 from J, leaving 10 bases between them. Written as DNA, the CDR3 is TGTGCCAGCAGCTCCGACAGCCACACAGATACGCAGTATTTT. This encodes CASSSDSHTDTQYF.